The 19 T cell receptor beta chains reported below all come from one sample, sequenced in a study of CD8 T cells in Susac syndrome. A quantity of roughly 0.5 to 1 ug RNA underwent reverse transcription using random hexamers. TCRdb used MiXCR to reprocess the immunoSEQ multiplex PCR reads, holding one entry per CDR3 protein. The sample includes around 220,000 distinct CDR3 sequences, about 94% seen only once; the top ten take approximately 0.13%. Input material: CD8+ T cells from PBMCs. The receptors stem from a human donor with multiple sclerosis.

The CDR3 nucleotides read TGTGCCAGCAGCGAGGGGCCCGGGGCCGGAGAGACCCAGTACTTC. It yields the protein CASSEGPGAGETQYF. The chain has TRBV9 and TRBJ2-5, with D perhaps TRBD1 or TRBD2 (5 bases each). Germline V gene data show CDR1 as SGDLS and CDR2 as YYNGEE. Trimming left V 3 bases short and J 4 bases short, with 16 bases between. The CDR3 extends over 15 amino acids.

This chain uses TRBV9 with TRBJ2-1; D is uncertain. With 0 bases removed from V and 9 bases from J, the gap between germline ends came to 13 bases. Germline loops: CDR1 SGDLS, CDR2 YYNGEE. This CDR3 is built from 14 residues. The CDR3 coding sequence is TGTGCCAGCAGCGTAGAATCCAGAGCAGGTGAGCAGTTCTTC. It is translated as CASSVESRAGEQFF.

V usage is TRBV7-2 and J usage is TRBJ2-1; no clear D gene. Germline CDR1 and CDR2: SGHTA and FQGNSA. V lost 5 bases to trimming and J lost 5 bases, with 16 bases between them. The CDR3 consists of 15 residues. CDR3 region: CASSPFSGSDNEQFF. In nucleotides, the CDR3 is TGTGCCAGCAGCCCCTTTTCGGGCTCTGACAATGAGCAGTTCTTC.

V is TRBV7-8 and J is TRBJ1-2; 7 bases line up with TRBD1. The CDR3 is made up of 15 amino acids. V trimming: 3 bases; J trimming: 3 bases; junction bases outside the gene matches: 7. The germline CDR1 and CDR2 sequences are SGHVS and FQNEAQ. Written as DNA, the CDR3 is TGTGCCAGCAGCTTTGGAGGGGGCGAGTACTATGGCTACACCTTC. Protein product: CASSFGGGEYYGYTF.

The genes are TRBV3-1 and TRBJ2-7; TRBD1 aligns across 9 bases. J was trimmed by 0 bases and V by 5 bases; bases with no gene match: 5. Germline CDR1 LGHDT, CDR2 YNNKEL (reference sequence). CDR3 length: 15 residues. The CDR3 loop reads CASSTRDRASYEQYF. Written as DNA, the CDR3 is TGTGCCAGCAGCACCCGGGACAGGGCCTCCTACGAGCAGTACTTC.

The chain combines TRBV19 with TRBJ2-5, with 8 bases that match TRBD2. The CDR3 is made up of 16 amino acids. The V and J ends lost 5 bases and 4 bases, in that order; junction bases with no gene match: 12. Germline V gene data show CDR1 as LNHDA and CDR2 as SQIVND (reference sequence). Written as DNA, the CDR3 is TGTGCCAGTAGTCCGCGACTAGCGTCGCCCGCAGAGACCCAGTACTTC. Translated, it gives CASSPRLASPAETQYF.

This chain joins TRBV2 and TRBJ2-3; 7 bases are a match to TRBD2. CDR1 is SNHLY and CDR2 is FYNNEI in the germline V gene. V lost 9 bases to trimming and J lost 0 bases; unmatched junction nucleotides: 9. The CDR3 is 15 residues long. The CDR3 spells CARTGTGLSTDTQYF. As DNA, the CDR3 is TGTGCCAGAACCGGCACGGGACTAAGCACAGATACGCAGTATTTT.

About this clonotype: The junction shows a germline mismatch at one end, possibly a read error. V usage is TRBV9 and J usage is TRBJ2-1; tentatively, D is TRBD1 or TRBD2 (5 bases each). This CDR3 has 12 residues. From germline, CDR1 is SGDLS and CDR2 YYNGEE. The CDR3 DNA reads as TGTGCCAGCAGCGACCCCCACGGGACCTCAAGCTTC. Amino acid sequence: CASSDPHGTSSF.

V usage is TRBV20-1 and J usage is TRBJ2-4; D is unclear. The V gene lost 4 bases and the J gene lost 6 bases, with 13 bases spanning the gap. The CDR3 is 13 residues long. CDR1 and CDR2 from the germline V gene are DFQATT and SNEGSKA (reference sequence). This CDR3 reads CSANHDLGNIQYF. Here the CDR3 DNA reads TGCAGTGCTAACCATGACCTCGGAAACATTCAGTACTTC.

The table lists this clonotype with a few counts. The DNA for the CDR3 is TGTGCCAGCAGCTTGGGGGGGGGCGCAGATACGCAGTATTTT. Translation: CASSLGGGADTQYF. V usage is TRBV5-6 and J usage is TRBJ2-3; D perhaps matches TRBD2 (7 bases). The CDR3 has 14 amino acids. Germline-derived CDR1 and CDR2 are SGHDT and YYEEEE. The V and J ends lost 0 bases and 4 bases respectively, with 9 bases between them.

CDR3 protein: CASSLASTGTRDYGYTF. The CDR3 DNA is TGTGCCAGCAGCTTAGCGTCAACAGGGACTAGGGACTATGGCTACACCTTC. The rearrangement uses TRBV7-9 and TRBJ1-2; possible D gene TRBD1, 6 bases. CDR3 length: 17 amino acids. Between the trimmed V and J ends, which lost 0 bases and 3 bases, there was a span of 17 bases. Looked up from germline, CDR1 is SEHNR and CDR2 is FQNEAQ (reference sequence).

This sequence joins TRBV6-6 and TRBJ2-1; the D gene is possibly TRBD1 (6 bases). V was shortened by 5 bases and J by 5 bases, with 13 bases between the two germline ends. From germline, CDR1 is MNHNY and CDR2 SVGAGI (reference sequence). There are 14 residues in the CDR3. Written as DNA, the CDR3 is TGTGCCAGCAGTCCGAGGACAGACCACAATGAGCAGTTCTTC. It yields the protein CASSPRTDHNEQFF.

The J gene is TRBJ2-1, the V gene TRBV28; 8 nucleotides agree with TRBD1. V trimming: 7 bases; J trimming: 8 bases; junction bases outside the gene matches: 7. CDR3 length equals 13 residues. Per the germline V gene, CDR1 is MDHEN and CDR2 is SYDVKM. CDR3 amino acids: CASTRQGYHEQFF. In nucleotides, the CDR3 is TGTGCCAGCACTCGACAGGGGTATCATGAGCAGTTCTTC.

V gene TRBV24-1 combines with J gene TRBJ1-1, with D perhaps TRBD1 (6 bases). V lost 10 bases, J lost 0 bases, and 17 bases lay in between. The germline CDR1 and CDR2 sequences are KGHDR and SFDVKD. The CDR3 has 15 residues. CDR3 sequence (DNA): TGTGCCACAACACAAAGGGGGGTAATGAACACTGAAGCTTTCTTT. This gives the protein CATTQRGVMNTEAFF.

The CDR3: CASIQASHNEQFF. In nucleotides, the CDR3 is TGTGCCAGCATTCAAGCGTCCCACAATGAGCAGTTCTTC. The rearrangement uses TRBV5-6 and TRBJ2-1, with unresolved D. The CDR3 runs to 13 residues. With 6 bases removed from V and 5 bases from J, the gap between germline ends came to 12 bases. Germline values: CDR1 SGHDT, CDR2 YYEEEE.

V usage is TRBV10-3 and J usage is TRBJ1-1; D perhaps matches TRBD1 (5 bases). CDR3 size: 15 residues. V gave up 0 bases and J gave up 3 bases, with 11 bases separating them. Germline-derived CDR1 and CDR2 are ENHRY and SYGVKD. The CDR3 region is CAISESGEAYTEAFF. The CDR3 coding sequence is TGTGCCATCAGTGAGTCGGGGGAAGCTTACACTGAAGCTTTCTTT.

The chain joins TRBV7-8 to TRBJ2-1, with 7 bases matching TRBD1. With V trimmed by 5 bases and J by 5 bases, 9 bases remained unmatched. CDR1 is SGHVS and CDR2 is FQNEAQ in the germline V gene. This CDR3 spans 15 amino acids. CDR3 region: CASSPTGRGNNEQFF. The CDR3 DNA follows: TGTGCCAGCAGCCCGACAGGGAGAGGGAACAATGAGCAGTTCTTC.

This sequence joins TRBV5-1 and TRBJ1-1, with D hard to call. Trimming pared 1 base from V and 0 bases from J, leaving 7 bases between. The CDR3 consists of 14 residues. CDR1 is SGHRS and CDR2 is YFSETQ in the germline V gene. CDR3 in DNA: TGCGCCAGCAGCTTGAGTGGGTTGAACACTGAAGCTTTCTTT. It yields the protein CASSLSGLNTEAFF.

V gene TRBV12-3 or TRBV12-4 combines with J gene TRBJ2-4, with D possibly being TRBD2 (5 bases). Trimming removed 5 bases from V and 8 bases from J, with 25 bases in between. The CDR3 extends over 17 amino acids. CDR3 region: CASSPRAWEVLSHIQYF. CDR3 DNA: TGTGCCAGCAGTCCGAGGGCGTGGGAAGTCCTGTCCCACATTCAGTACTTC.